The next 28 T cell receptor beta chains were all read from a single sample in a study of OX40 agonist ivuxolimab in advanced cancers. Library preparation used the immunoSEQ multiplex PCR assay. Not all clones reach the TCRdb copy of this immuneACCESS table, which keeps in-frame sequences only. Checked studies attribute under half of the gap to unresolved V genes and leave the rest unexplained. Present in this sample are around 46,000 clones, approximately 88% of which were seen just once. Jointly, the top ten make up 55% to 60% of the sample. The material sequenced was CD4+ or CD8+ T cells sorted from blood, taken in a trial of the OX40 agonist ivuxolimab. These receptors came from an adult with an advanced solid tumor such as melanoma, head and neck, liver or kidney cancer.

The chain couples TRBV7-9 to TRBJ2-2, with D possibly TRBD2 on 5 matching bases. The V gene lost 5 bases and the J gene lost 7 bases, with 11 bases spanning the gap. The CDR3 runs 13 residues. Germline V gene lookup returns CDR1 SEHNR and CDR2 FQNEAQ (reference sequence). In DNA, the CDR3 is TGTGCCAGCAGCGAATGGGAGTTCGGGGAGCTGTTTTTT. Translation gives CASSEWEFGELFF.

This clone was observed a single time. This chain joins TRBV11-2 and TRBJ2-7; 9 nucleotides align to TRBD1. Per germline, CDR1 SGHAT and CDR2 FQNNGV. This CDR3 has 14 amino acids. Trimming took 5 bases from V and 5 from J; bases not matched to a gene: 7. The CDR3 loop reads CASSHGQGWNEQYF. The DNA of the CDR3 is TGTGCCAGCAGCCATGGACAGGGGTGGAACGAGCAGTACTTC.

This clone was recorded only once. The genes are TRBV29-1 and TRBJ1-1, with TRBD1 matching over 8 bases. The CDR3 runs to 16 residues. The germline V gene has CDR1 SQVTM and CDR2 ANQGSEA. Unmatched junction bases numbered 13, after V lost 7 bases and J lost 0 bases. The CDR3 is CSAFGVSTGVNTEAFF. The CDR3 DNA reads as TGCAGCGCTTTCGGTGTCTCGACAGGGGTGAACACTGAAGCTTTCTTT.

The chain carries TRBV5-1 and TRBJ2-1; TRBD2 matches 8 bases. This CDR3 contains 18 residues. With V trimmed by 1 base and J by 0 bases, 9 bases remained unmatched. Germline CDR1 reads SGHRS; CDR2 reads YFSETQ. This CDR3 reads CASSLMPSGLSSYNEQFF. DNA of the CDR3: TGCGCCAGCAGCTTGATGCCTAGCGGGCTGTCCTCCTACAATGAGCAGTTCTTC.

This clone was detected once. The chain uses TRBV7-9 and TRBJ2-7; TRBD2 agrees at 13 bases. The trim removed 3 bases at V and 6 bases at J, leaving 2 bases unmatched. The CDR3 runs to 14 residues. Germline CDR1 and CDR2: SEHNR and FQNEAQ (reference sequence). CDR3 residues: CASSFGLAGAEQYF. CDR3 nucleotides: TGTGCCAGCAGCTTCGGACTAGCGGGAGCCGAGCAGTACTTC. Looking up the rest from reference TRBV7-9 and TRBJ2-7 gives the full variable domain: DTGVSQNPRHKITKRGQNVTFRCDPISEHNRLYWYRQTLGQGPEFLTYFQNEAQLEKSRLLSDRFSAERPKGSFSTLEIQRTEQGDSAMYLCASSFGLAGAEQYFGPGTRLTVT.

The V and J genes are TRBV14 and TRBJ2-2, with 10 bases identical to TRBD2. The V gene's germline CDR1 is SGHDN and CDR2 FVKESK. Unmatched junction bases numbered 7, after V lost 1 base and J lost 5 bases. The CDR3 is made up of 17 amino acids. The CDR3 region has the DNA TGTGCCAGCAGCCAAGGTCTAGCGGGGGCCAGAACCGGGGAGCTGTTTTTT. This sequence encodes CASSQGLAGARTGELFF.

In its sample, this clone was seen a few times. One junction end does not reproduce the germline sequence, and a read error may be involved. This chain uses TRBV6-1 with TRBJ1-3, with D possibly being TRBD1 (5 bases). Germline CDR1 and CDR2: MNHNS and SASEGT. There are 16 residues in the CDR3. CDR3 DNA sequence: TGTGCCAGCAGAGAAGACAGAGGCGGGTTCGGAAACACCATATATTTT. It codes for CASREDRGGFGNTIYF.

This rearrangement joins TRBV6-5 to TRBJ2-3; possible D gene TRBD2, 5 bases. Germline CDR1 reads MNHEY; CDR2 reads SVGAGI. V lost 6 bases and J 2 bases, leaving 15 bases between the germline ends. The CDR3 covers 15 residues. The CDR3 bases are TGTGCCAGCAGGAGGTGGGGAGCCGACACAGATACGCAGTATTTT. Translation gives CASRRWGADTDTQYF.

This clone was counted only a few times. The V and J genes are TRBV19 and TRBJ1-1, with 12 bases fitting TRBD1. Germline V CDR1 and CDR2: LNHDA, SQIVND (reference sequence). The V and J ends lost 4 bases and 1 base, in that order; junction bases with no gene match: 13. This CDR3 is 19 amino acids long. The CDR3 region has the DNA TGTGCCAGTAGTACACCCCCGGGACAGGGGGCTGATGGGAACACTGAAGCTTTCTTT. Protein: CASSTPPGQGADGNTEAFF.

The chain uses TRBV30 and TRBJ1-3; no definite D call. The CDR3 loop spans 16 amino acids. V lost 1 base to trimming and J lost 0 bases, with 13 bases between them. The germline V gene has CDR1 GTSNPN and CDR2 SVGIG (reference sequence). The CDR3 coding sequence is TGTGCCTGGAGTGCGGCGGGTTCCAGCTCTGGAAACACCATATATTTT. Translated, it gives CAWSAAGSSSGNTIYF.

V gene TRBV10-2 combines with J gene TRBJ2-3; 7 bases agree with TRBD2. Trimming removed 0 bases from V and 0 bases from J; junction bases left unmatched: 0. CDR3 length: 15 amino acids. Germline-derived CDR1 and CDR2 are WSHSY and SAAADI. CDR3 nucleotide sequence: TGCGCCAGCAGTGAGTCTAGCGGGAGCACAGATACGCAGTATTTT. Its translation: CASSESSGSTDTQYF.

DNA for the CDR3: TGTGCCAGCAGCCATCCGGAGACGATAGGAAATGAAAAACTGTTTTTT. Encoded protein: CASSHPETIGNEKLFF. This rearrangement joins TRBV4-2 to TRBJ1-4; no firm D call. With 3 bases removed from V and 5 bases from J, the gap between germline ends came to 16 bases. In germline, CDR1 is LGHNA, CDR2 YNFKEQ. The CDR3 runs 16 residues.

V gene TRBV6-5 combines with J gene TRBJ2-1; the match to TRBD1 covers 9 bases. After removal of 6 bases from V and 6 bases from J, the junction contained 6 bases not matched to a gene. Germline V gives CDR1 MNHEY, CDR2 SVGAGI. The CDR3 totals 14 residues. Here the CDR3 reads CASRKGQGSNEQFF. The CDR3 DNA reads TGTGCCAGCAGAAAGGGACAGGGTAGCAATGAGCAGTTCTTC.

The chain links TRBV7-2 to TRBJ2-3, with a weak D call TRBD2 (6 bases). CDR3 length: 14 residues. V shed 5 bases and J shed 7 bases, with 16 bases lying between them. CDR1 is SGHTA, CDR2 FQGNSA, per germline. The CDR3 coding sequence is TGTGCCAGCAGCCCTAACTTGGGGGGTAATACGCAGTATTTT. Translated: CASSPNLGGNTQYF.

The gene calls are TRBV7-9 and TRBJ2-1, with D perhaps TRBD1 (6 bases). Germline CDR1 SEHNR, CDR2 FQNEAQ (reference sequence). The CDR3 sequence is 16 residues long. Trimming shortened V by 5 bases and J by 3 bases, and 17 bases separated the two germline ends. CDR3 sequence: CASSPTWGRYYNEQFF. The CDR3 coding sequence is TGTGCCAGCAGCCCCACTTGGGGGCGCTACTACAATGAGCAGTTCTTC.

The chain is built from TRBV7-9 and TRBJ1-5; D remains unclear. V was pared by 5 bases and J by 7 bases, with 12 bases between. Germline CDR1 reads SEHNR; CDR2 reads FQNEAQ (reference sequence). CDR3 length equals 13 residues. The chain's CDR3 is CASSLGPGQPQHF. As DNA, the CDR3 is TGTGCCAGCAGCCTTGGACCGGGCCAGCCCCAGCATTTT.

CDR3 residues: CASSGLDPKQPQHF. The CDR3, as DNA: TGCGCCAGCAGCGGGTTGGACCCTAAGCAGCCCCAGCATTTT. This chain links TRBV5-1 with TRBJ1-5, with D unclear. Germline V lookup: CDR1 SGHRS, CDR2 YFSETQ. With 4 bases removed from V and 7 bases from J, the gap between germline ends came to 15 bases. The CDR3 length is 14 residues. Full variable domain (missing parts from reference TRBV5-1 and TRBJ1-5): KAGVTQTPRYLIKTRGQQVTLSCSPISGHRSVSWYQQTPGQGLQFLFEYFSETQRNKGNFPGRFSGRQFSNSRSEMNVSTLELGDSALYLCASSGLDPKQPQHFGDGTRLSIL.

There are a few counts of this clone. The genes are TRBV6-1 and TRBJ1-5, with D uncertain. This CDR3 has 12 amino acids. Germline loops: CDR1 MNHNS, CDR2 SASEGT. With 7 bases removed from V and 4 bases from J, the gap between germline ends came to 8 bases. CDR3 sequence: CASKEGNQPQHF. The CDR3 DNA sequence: TGTGCCAGCAAGGAGGGAAATCAGCCCCAGCATTTT.

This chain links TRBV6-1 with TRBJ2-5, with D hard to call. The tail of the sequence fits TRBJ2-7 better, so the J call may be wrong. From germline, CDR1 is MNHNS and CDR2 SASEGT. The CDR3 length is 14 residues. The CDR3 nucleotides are TGTGCCAGCAGTGAAGAGGACGGGCTCGCCGAGCAGTACTTC. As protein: CASSEEDGLAEQYF.

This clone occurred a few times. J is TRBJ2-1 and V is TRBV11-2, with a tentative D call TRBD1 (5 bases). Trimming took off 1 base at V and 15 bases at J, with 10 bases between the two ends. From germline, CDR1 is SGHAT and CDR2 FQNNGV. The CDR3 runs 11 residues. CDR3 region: CASSLGGLGFF. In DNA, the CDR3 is TGTGCCAGCAGCTTAGGGGGCCTGGGGTTCTTC.

Here the CDR3 reads CASTSGLTYEQYF. The CDR3 region has the DNA TGTGCCAGTACTAGCGGGTTGACCTACGAGCAGTACTTC. The V and J genes are TRBV19 and TRBJ2-7; TRBD2 matches at 8 bases. The V and J ends lost 7 bases and 2 bases, in that order; junction bases with no gene match: 4. CDR1 is LNHDA, CDR2 SQIVND, per germline (reference sequence). This CDR3 region has 13 residues.

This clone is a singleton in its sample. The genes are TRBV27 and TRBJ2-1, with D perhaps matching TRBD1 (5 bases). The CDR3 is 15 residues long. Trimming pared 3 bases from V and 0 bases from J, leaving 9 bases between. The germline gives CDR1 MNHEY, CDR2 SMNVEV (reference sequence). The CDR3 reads CASSFQGNSYNEQFF. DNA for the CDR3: TGTGCCAGCAGTTTTCAGGGCAACTCCTACAATGAGCAGTTCTTC.

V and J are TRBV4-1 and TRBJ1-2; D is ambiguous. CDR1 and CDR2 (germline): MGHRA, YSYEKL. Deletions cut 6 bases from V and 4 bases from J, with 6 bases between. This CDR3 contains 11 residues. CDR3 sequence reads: CASSVGYGYTF. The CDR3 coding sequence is TGCGCCAGCAGTGTGGGCTATGGCTACACCTTC.

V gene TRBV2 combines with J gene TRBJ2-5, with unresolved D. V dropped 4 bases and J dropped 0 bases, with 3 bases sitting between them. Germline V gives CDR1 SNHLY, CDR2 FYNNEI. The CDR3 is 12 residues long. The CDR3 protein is CASSANQETQYF. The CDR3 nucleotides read TGTGCCAGCAGTGCCAACCAAGAGACCCAGTACTTC.

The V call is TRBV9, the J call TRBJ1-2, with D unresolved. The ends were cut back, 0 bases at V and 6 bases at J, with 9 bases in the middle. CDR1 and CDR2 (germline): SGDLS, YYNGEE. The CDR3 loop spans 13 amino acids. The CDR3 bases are TGTGCCAGCAGCGTAGGTGGCGGGGATGGCTACACCTTC. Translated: CASSVGGGDGYTF.

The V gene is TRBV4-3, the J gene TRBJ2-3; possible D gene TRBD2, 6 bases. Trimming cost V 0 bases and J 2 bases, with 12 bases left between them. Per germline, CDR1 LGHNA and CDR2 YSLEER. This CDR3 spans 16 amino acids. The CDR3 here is CASSQDRLLATDTQYF. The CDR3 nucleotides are TGCGCCAGCAGCCAAGATCGATTACTAGCCACAGATACGCAGTATTTT.

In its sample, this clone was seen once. The CDR3: CASSLSTKYPTGELFF. For the CDR3, the DNA is TGTGCCAGCAGCTTAAGTACTAAATATCCCACCGGGGAGCTGTTTTTT. The rearrangement uses TRBV11-3 and TRBJ2-2; D is undetermined. Trimming pared 2 bases from V and 4 bases from J, leaving 14 bases between. The CDR3 totals 16 residues. Germline CDR1 is SGHNT and CDR2 is YENEEA.

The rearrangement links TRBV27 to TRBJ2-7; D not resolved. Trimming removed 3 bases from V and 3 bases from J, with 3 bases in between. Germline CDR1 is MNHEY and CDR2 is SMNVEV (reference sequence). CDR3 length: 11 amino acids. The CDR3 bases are TGTGCCAGCAGTTTTGGCTACGAGCAGTACTTC. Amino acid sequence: CASSFGYEQYF.